This T cell receptor beta chain comes out of a study of identical twins. A universal primer site was added by template switching, and unique molecular identifiers were carried by the cDNA. TCRdb processed the 5' RACE reads anew with MiXCR; each CDR3 protein has one entry. The repertoire holds 350,000 to 400,000 distinct CDR3 sequences, with about 9% as singletons. The donor group consisted entirely of healthy Caucasians. The study's findings and limits: There was an excess of low generation probability in the out-of-frame alpha sequences that twins shared. Conclusions rested on cross-sectional statistics rather than following the same donors.

Germline CDR1 ENHRY, CDR2 SYGVKD. The CDR3 has 15 amino acids. V lost 3 bases, J lost 9 bases, and 12 bases stayed unmatched. For this clonotype: Its antigen is unknown.

J is TRBJ2-3 and V is TRBV10-3, with 7 bases identical to TRBD1. The TCR comes from a woman in her fifties or sixties in good health. Sequencing was performed on naive T cells sorted from blood. The CDR3 DNA sequence: TGTGCCATCAGTGACTCTGGGACAGCCGCTTGGACGCAGTATTTT. Protein: CAISDSGTAAWTQYF.